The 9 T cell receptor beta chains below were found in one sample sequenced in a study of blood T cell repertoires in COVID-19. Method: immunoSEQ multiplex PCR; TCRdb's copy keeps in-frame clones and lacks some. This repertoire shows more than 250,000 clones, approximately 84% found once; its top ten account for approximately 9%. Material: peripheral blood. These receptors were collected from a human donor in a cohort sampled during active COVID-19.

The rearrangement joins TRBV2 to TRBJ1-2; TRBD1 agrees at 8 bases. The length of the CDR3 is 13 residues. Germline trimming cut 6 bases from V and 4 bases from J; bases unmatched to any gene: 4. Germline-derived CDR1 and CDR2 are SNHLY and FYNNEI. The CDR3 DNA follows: TGTGCCAGCAGCTCAGGGGGCGTCTATGGCTACACCTTC. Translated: CASSSGGVYGYTF.

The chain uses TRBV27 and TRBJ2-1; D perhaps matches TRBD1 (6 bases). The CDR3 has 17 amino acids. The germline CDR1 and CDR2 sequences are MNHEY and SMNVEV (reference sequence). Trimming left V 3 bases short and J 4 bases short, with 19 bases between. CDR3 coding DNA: TGTGCCAGCAGTTTTGCTCCCCCAGGGGCTGCATACAATGAGCAGTTCTTC. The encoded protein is CASSFAPPGAAYNEQFF.

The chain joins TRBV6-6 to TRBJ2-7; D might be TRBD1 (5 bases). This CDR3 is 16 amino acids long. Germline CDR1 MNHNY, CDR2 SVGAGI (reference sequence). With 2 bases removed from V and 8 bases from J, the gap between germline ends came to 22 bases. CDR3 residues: CASSYPPQGGSYKQYF. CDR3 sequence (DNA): TGTGCCAGCAGTTACCCACCTCAGGGCGGTAGCTATAAGCAGTACTTC.

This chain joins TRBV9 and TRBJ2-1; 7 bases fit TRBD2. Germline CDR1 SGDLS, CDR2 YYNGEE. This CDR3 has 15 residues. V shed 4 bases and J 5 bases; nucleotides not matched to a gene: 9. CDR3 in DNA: TGTGCCAGCAGCCCTCCCGGGAGGTCCCACAATGAGCAGTTCTTC. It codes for CASSPPGRSHNEQFF.

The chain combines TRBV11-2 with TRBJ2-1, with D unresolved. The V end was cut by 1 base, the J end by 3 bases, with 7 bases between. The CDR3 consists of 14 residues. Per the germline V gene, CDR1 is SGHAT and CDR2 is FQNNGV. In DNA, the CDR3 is TGTGCCAGCAGCTTAGTGACTGGCTACAATGAGCAGTTCTTC. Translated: CASSLVTGYNEQFF.

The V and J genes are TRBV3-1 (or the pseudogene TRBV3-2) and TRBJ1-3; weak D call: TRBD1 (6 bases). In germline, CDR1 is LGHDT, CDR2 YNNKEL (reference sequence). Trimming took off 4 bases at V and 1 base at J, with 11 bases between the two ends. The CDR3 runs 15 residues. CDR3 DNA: TGTGCCAGCAGCCTTTGGACAGTTTCTGGAAACACCATATATTTT. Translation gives CASSLWTVSGNTIYF.

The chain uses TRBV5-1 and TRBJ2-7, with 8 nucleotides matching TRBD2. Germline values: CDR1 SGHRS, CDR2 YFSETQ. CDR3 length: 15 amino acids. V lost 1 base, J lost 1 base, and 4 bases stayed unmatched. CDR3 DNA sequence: TGCGCCAGCAGCTTGTCAGCGGGGGTGTCCTACGAGCAGTACTTC. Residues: CASSLSAGVSYEQYF.

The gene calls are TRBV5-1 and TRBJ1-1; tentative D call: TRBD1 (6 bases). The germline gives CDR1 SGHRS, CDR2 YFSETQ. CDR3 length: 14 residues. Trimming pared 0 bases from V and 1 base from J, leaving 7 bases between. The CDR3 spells CASSLGGQNTEAFF. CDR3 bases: TGCGCCAGCAGCTTGGGGGGACAGAACACTGAAGCTTTCTTT.

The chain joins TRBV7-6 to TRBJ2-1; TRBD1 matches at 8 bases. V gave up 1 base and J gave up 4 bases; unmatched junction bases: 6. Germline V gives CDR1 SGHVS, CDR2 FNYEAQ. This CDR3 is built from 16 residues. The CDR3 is CASSLGGTGGYNEQFF. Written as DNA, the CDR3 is TGTGCCAGCAGCTTAGGGGGGACAGGCGGTTACAATGAGCAGTTCTTC.